The clone carrying this TCR beta chain was seen at least ten times. The sample comes from a study of T cell repertoires in cytomegalovirus infection. From the reads, TCRdb called clonotypes with MiXCR, one entry per CDR3 protein. Seen here are 200,000 to 250,000 distinct CDR3 sequences, roughly 23% observed once, and the top ten hold 18%. This clonotype was sampled from a human donor in good health (CMV status not recorded). Some clones in this sample may be carry-over from other donors' samples. Sequenced sample: CD8+ T cells from PBMCs.

The CDR3 DNA is TGTGCCAGCAGCTCGGGAGGGGGCATTCAGTACTTC. It is translated as CASSSGGGIQYF. This chain joins TRBV12-3 or TRBV12-4 and TRBJ2-4; 8 nucleotides align to TRBD2. V trimming: 6 bases; J trimming: 9 bases; junction bases outside the gene matches: 4. There are 12 residues in the CDR3.